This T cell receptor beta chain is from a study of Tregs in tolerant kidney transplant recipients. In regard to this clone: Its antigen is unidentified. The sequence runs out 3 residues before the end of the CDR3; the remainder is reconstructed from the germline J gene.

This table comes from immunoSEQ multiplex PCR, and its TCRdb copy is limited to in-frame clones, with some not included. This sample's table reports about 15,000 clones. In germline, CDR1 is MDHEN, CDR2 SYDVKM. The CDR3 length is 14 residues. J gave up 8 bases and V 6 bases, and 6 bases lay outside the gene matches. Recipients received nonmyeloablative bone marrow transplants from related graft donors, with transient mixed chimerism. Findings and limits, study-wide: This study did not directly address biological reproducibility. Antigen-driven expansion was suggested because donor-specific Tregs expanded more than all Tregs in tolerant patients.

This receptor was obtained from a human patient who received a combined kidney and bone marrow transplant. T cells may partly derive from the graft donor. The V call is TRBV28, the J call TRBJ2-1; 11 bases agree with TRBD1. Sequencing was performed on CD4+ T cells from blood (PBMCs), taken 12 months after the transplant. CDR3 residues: CASRWTGGGDEQFF. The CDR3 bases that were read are TGTGCCAGCAGGTGGACAGGGGGCGGCGATGAG.